This T cell receptor (beta chain) originates from a study of T cells in Graves' hyperthyroidism and ophthalmopathy. Source material for PBMCs was less than 12 ml fresh peripheral blood. Germline V lookup: CDR1 DFQATT, CDR2 SNEGSKA (reference sequence). V shed 5 bases, J shed 0 bases, and the junction held 4 bases outside the gene matches. The CDR3 is 13 residues long. RNA transcripts provided the source from which TCR beta CDR3 regions were amplified. When the TCR CDR3 underwent first-round RT-PCR, the HTBI primer set was used. TCRdb reprocessed the multiplex PCR reads via MiXCR and lists one record per CDR3 protein. The data show roughly 800,000 distinct CDR3 sequences, with around 39% seen just once and about 8.9% held by the top ten. Worth noting for this clonotype: The missing conserved phenylalanine or tryptophan at the end of this CDR3 makes a read error likely.

Sequencing input: blood. The receptor's source is a man younger than 35 with Graves' hyperthyroidism. The gene calls are TRBV20-1 and TRBJ2-7; 7 bases agree with TRBD1. The CDR3 DNA sequence: TGCAGTGCTTCGGACAGGAGCTCCTACGAGCAGTACTCC. It specifies CSASDRSSYEQYS.